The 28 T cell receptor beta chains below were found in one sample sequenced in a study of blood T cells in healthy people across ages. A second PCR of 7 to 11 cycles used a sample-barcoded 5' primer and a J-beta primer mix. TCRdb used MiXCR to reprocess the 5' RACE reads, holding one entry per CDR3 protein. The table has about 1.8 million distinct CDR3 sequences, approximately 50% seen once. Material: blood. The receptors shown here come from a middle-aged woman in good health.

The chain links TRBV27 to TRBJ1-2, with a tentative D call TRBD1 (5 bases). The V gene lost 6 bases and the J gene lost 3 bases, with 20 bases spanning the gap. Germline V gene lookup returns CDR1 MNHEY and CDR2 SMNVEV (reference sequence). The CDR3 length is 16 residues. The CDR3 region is CASSFFGQGSDYGYTF. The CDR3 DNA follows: TGTGCCAGCAGCTTCTTCGGCCAGGGAAGCGACTATGGCTACACCTTC.

In nucleotides, the CDR3 is TGTGCCAGCAGTGAACCCCATAGGGTTATCTACGAGCAGTACTTC. This sequence encodes CASSEPHRVIYEQYF. The chain carries TRBV6-1 and TRBJ2-5; D is unclear. Judging by the DNA end, TRBJ2-7 fits better; the J call may be wrong. The germline V gene encodes CDR1 MNHNS and CDR2 SASEGT. The CDR3 consists of 15 residues.

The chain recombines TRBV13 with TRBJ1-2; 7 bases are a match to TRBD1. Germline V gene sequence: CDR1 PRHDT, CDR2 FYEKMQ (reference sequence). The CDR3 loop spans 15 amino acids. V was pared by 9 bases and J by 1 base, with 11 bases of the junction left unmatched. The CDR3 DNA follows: TGTGCCAGTCTCTCATCGGGACAGAATAACTATGGCTACACCTTC. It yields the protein CASLSSGQNNYGYTF.

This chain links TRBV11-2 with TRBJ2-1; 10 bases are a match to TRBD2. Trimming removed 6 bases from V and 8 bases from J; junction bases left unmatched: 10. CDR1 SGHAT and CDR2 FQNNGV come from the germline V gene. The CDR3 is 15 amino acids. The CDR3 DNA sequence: TGTGCCAGCAGTCAGCGGGGGGGTACAGGCGATGAGCAGTTCTTC. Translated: CASSQRGGTGDEQFF.

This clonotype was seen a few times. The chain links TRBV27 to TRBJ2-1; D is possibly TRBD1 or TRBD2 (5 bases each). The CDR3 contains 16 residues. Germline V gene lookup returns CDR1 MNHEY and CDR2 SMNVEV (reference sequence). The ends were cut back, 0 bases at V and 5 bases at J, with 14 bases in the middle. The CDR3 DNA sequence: TGTGCCAGCAGTTTATCACCCGAGGGGAGCAACAATGAGCAGTTCTTC. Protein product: CASSLSPEGSNNEQFF.

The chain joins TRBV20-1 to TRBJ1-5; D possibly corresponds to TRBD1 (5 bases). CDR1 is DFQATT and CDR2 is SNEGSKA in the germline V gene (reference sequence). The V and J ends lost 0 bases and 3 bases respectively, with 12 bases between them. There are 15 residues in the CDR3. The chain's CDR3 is CSARDLGRDNQPQHF. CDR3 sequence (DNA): TGCAGTGCTAGAGACTTGGGACGGGACAATCAGCCCCAGCATTTT.

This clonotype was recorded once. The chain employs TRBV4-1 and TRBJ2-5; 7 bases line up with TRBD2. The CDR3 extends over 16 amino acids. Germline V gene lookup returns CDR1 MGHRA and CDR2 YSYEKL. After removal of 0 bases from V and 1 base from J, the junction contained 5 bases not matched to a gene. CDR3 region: CASSQDRLAPQETQYF. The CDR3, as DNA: TGCGCCAGCAGCCAAGATCGACTAGCACCCCAAGAGACCCAGTACTTC.

CDR3 sequence reads: CAIIRLQGMTYEQYF. The CDR3 DNA sequence: TGTGCCATCATCCGTCTCCAGGGAATGACCTACGAGCAGTACTTC. V gene TRBV3-1 combines with J gene TRBJ2-7; TRBD1 might be the D (5 bases). In germline, CDR1 is LGHDT, CDR2 YNNKEL (reference sequence). Trimming took off 10 bases at V and 2 bases at J, with 21 bases between the two ends. The CDR3 has 15 residues.

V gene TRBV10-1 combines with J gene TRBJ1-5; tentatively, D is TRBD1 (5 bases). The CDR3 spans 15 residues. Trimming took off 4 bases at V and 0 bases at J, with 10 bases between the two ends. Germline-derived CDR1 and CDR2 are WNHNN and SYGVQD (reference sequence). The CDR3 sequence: CASSVQVYSNQPQHF. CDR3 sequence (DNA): TGCGCCAGCAGTGTACAGGTTTATAGCAATCAGCCCCAGCATTTT.

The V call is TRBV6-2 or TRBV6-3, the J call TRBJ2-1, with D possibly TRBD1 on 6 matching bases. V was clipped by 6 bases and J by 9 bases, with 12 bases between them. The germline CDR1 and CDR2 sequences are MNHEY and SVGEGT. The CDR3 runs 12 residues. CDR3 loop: CASRTQGSEQFF. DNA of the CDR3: TGTGCCAGCAGGACACAGGGATCTGAGCAGTTCTTC.

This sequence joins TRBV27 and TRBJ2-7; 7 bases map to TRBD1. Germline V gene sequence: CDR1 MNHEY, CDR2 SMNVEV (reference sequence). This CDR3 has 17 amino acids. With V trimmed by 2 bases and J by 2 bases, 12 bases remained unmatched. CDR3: CASSLRSLGQQTYEQYF. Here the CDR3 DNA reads TGTGCCAGCAGTTTAAGGTCCCTGGGACAGCAAACCTACGAGCAGTACTTC.

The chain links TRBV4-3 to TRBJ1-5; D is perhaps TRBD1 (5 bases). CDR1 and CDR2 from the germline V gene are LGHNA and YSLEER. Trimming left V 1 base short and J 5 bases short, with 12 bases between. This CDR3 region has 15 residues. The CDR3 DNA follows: TGCGCCAGCAGCCAAGGGGCGGGACGGCATCAGCCCCAGCATTTT. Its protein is CASSQGAGRHQPQHF.

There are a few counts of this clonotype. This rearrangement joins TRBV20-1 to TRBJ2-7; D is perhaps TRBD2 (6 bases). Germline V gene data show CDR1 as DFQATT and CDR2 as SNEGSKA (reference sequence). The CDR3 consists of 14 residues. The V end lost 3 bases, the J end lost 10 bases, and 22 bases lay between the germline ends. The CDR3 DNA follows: TGCAGTGCTAGCGACATGGCGGGGAAAGAAACCCAGTACTTC. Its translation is CSASDMAGKETQYF.

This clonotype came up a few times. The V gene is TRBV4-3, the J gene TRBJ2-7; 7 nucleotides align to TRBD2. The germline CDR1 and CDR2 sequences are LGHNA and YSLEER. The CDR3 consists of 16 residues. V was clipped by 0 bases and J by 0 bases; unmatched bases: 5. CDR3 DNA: TGCGCCAGCAGCCAAGATCACCGGGGGGACTCCTACGAGCAGTACTTC. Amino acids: CASSQDHRGDSYEQYF.

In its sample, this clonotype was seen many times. In DNA form, the CDR3 reads TGTGCCAGCAGTTACTCGACGGGCGAGCAGTACTTC. It codes for CASSYSTGEQYF. The rearrangement uses TRBV6-2 or TRBV6-3 and TRBJ2-7; D unresolved. The CDR3 covers 12 residues. The V gene lost 0 bases and the J gene lost 6 bases, with 6 bases spanning the gap. Germline CDR1 and CDR2: MNHEY and SVGEGT.

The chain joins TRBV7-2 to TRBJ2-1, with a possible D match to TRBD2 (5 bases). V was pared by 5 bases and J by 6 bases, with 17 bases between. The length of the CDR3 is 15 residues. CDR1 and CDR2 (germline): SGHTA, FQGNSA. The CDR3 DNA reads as TGTGCCAGCAGCCCGTTCGCACTAGGAAGCAATGAGCAGTTCTTC. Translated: CASSPFALGSNEQFF.

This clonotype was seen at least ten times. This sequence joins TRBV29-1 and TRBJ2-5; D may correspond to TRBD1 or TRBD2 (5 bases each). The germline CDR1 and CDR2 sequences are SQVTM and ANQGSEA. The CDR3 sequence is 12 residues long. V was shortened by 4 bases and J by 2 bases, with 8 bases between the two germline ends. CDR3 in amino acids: CSVGWGQETQYF. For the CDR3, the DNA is TGCAGCGTTGGTTGGGGGCAAGAGACCCAGTACTTC.

The CDR3 protein is CASSLSSQLSSADTQYF. CDR3 DNA: TGTGCCAGCAGCTTATCATCCCAACTAAGTAGCGCAGATACGCAGTATTTT. The V and J genes are TRBV7-2 and TRBJ2-3; tentative D call: TRBD2 (5 bases). The CDR3 spans 17 residues. The V end was cut by 2 bases, the J end by 4 bases, with 19 bases between. The germline V gene encodes CDR1 SGHTA and CDR2 FQGNSA.

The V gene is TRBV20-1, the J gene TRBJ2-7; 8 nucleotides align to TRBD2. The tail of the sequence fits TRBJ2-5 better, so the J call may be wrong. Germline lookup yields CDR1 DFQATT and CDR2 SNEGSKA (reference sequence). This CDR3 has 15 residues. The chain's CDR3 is CTTSRASGFQETQYF. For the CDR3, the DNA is TGCACAACTTCTCGGGCTAGCGGGTTTCAAGAGACCCAGTACTTC.

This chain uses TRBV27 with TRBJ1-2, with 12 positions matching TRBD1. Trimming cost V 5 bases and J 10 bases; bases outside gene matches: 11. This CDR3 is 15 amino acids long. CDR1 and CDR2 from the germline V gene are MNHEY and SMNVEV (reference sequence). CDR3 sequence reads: CASSPHRDRGQNYTF. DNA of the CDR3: TGTGCCAGCAGTCCCCACCGGGACAGGGGGCAGAACTACACCTTC.

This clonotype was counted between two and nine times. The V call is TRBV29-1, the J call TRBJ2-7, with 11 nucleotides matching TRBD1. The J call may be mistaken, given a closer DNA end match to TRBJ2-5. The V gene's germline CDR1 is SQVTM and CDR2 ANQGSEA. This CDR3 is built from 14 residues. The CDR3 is CSVESGQGVWTQYF. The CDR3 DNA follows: TGCAGCGTTGAATCGGGACAGGGGGTGTGGACCCAGTACTTC.

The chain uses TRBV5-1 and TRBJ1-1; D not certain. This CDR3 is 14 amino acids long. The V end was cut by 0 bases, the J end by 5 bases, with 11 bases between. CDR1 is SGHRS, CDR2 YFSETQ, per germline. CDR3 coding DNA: TGCGCCAGCAGCTTGGACGGGAGGTGGACTGAAGCTTTCTTT. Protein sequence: CASSLDGRWTEAFF.

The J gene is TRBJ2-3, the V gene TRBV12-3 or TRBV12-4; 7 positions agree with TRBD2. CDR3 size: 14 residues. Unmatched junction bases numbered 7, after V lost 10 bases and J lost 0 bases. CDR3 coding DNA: TGTGCCACACGCCTAGCGGCCAGCACAGATACGCAGTATTTT. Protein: CATRLAASTDTQYF.

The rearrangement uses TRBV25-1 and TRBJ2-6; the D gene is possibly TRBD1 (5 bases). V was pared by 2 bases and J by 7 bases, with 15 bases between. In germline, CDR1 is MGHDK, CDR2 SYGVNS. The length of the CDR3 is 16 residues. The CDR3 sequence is CASSEPGSPIANVLTF. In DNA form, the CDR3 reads TGTGCCAGCAGTGAACCAGGGTCCCCAATAGCCAACGTCCTGACTTTC. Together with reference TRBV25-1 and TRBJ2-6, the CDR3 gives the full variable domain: EADIYQTPRYLVIGTGKKITLECSQTMGHDKMYWYQQDPGMELHLIHYSYGVNSTEKGDLSSESTVSRIRTEHFPLTLESARPSHTSQYLCASSEPGSPIANVLTFGAGSRLTVL.

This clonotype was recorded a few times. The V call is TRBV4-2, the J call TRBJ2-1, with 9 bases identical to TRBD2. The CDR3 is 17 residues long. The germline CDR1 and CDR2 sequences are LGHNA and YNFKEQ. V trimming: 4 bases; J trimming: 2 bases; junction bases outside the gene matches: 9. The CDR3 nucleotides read TGTGCCAGCAGCCGAGAAAAGCGGGGGGTGGCCTACAATGAGCAGTTCTTC. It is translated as CASSREKRGVAYNEQFF.

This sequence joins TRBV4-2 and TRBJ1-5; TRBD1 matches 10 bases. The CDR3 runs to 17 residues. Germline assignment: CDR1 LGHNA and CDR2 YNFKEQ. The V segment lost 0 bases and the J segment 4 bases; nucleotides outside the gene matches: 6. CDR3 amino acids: CASSQDGRTGGNQPQHF. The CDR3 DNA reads TGTGCCAGCAGCCAAGACGGTCGGACAGGGGGAAATCAGCCCCAGCATTTT.

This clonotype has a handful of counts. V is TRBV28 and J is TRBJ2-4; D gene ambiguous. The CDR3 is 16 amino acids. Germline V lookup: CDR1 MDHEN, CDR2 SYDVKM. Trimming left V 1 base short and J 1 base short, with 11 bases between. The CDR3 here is CASSLFGSSAKNIQYF. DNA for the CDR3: TGTGCCAGCAGTTTATTTGGCAGCAGCGCCAAAAACATTCAGTACTTC.

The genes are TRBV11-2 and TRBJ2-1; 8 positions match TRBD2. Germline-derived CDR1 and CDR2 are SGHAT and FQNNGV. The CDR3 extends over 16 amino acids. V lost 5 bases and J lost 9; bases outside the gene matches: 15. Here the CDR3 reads CASSPQLRGGPGEQFF. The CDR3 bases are TGTGCCAGCAGCCCCCAGCTTCGGGGGGGCCCTGGTGAGCAGTTCTTC.